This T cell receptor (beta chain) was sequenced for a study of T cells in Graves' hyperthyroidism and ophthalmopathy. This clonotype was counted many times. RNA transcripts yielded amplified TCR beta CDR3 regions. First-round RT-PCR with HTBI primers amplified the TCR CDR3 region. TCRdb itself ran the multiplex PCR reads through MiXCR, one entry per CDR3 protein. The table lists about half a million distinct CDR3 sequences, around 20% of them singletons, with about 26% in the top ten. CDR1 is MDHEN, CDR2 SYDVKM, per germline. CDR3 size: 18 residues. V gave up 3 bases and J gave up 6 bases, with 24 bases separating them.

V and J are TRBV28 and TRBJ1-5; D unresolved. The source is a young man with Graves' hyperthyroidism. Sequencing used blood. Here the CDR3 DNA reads TGTGCCAGCAGTTTTGACCCAACCGCCAAACAATTGGGTCAGCCCCAGCATTTT. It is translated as CASSFDPTAKQLGQPQHF.